This T cell receptor beta chain stems from a study of blood T cell repertoires in COVID-19. Study details: Spain, Italy and the United States supplied samples that represented acute and convalescent COVID-19.

J lost 9 bases, V lost 1 base, and 6 bases had no gene match. The germline CDR1 and CDR2 sequences are SGHDT and YYEEEE. The CDR3 runs to 14 residues. It was during active infection that Seattle patients were enrolled and then longitudinally followed. The method was immunoSEQ multiplex PCR; TCRdb's version includes in-frame clones alone and lacks a portion of them. The sample contains roughly 500,000 clones, 80% to 90% of which appear only once. The chain combines TRBV5-6 with TRBJ2-1; 8 nucleotides align to TRBD2. The origin of this receptor is a man aged 18 to 29 with COVID-19, enrolled during active disease. The sequencing sample was made of peripheral blood. The CDR3 bases are TGTGCCAGCAGCTTGCGGGGACTAGAGGGTGAGCAGTTCTTC. Residues: CASSLRGLEGEQFF.